Listed below are T cell receptor beta chains from one sample, sequenced in a study of T cells after yellow fever vaccination. TCRdb redid the calling of the 5' RACE reads with MiXCR, one entry per CDR3 protein. The sample carries 300,000 to 400,000 distinct CDR3 sequences, about 6% recorded once. Material: PBMCs, obtained 5 days after the yellow fever booster vaccination. The receptors stem from a man aged 25 to 40 who received the YFV17D yellow fever vaccine. Both conserved end residues are part of each CDR3. Fields, in order: clone size, V gene, D gene, J gene, CDR3 DNA, CDR3 protein. The D gene is left open where the match is weak. Size values are once, few and many counts, or a class for expanded clones, and some rows have none.

-	TRBV4-1	TRBD1	TRBJ1-5	TGCGCCAGCAGCCAGACAGGGATCGGGAATCAGCCCCAGCATTTT	CASSQTGIGNQPQHF
many	TRBV6-5	TRBD2	TRBJ2-3	TGTGCCAGCAGTTCGAGCGGGAGGCGGGCAGATACGCAGTATTTT	CASSSSGRRADTQYF
few	TRBV20-1	TRBD2	TRBJ2-3	TGCAGTGCTAAGGGACTAGCGGGAGCCACAGATACGCAGTATTTT	CSAKGLAGATDTQYF
many	TRBV4-3	TRBD2	TRBJ2-5	TGCGCCAGCAGCCCCCGCCCGGCGGGAGGAGAGACCCAGTACTTC	CASSPRPAGGETQYF
few	TRBV10-2	-	TRBJ2-5	TGCGCCAGCGTGGGTTGGGAGACCCAGTACTTC	CASVGWETQYF
-	TRBV7-9	-	TRBJ1-5	TGTGCCAGCAGCCCATTAGTGGACGGATATCAGCCCCAGCATTTT	CASSPLVDGYQPQHF
-	TRBV27	-	TRBJ2-5	TGTGCCAGCAGTTTAAAGGGGGACACCCTCCAAGGGACCCAGTACTTC	CASSLKGDTLQGTQYF
few	TRBV7-9	-	TRBJ1-1	TGTGCCAGCAGCTTTGACTCTGAAGCTTTCTTT	CASSFDSEAFF
few	TRBV5-1	-	TRBJ1-6	TGCGCCAGCAGCTTGGCCGTTGACAGCAGCCCTAATTCACCCCTCCACTTT	CASSLAVDSSPNSPLHF
few	TRBV29-1	-	TRBJ2-5	TGCAGCGTTGAAGGAATGGTTCGGGAGACCCAGTACTTC	CSVEGMVRETQYF
many	TRBV5-1	-	TRBJ2-7	TGCGCCAGCAGCACGGACAGATCCTACGAGCAGTACTTC	CASSTDRSYEQYF
few	TRBV20-1	-	TRBJ2-1	TGCAGTGCTAGCCAATTACCTTCCAGGGCGTCCTACAATGAGCAGTTCTTC	CSASQLPSRASYNEQFF
many	TRBV20-1	TRBD2	TRBJ2-5	TGCAGTGCTAGAGGACTAGCGGGAGTGGTGAAAGAGACCCAGTACTTC	CSARGLAGVVKETQYF
few	TRBV20-1	-	TRBJ2-5	TGCAGTGCTAGAGATCCGGCCGTACAAGAGACCCAGTACTTC	CSARDPAVQETQYF
-	TRBV28	-	TRBJ2-5	TGTGCCAGCACCCCCGGGGCCCGTCTCGGGACCCAGTACTTC	CASTPGARLGTQYF
many	TRBV20-1	-	TRBJ2-5	TGCAGTGCTAGGAGATGGGAAGCAGTCGAAGAGACCCAGTACTTC	CSARRWEAVEETQYF
-	TRBV6-5	-	TRBJ1-5	TGTGCCAGCAGTTACTCGACTTATAGCAATCAGCCCCAGCATTTT	CASSYSTYSNQPQHF
many	TRBV10-3	-	TRBJ2-1	TGTGCCATCAGTGACCGACCACCTGAGCAGTTCTTC	CAISDRPPEQFF
-	TRBV7-2	TRBD1	TRBJ2-7	TGTGCCAGCACCCCGGGACAGGGAGCGTACGAGCAGTACTTC	CASTPGQGAYEQYF
many	TRBV4-1	-	TRBJ1-2	TGCGCCAGCAGCCAAGATCGGACCAACTATGGCTACACCTTC	CASSQDRTNYGYTF
-	TRBV19	-	TRBJ1-1	TGTGCCAGTAGTATAGTGGGGCAGGGTACTGAAGCTTTCTTT	CASSIVGQGTEAFF
few	TRBV20-1	-	TRBJ2-1	TGCAGTGCTAGAGATTCCCCTTACAATGAGCAGTTCTTC	CSARDSPYNEQFF
many	TRBV11-2	TRBD2	TRBJ2-1	TGTGCCAGCAGCTTAGATTATTCGGGAGGGCAGTTCTTC	CASSLDYSGGQFF
few	TRBV5-4	-	TRBJ2-5	TGTGCCAGCAGCTTAGACTCCCTAGGGACCCAGTACTTC	CASSLDSLGTQYF
-	TRBV7-2	TRBD1	TRBJ2-3	TGTGCCAGCAGCCAAAGGACAGGGCTGGCAGATACGCAGTATTTT	CASSQRTGLADTQYF
many	TRBV11-3	-	TRBJ2-2	TGTGCCAGCAGCCCCGGGACTCAGAACACCGGGGAGCTGTTTTTT	CASSPGTQNTGELFF
many	TRBV5-1	TRBD2	TRBJ2-3	TGCGCCAGCAGCCGTGGACTAGCGGGGTCAGATACGCAGTATTTT	CASSRGLAGSDTQYF
few	TRBV5-1	-	TRBJ2-1	TGCGCCAGCAGTCACGGGCCCGGGGGCTACTACAATGAGCAGTTCTTC	CASSHGPGGYYNEQFF
few	TRBV5-1	-	TRBJ2-5	TGCGCCAGCAGGGGAGAAGGAGAGACCCAGTACTTC	CASRGEGETQYF
-	TRBV7-3	TRBD1	TRBJ2-1	TGTGCCAGCAGCTGGGGACAGGGGACCACCTCTTACAATGAGCAGTTCTTC	CASSWGQGTTSYNEQFF
-	TRBV6-6	-	TRBJ2-7	TGTGCCAGCGTAAGCGGCTCCTACGAGCAGTACTTC	CASVSGSYEQYF
many	TRBV5-6	-	TRBJ2-2	TGTGCCAGCTGGGATAGCGGGAACACCGGGGAGCTGTTTTTT	CASWDSGNTGELFF
many	TRBV10-2	-	TRBJ2-7	TGCGCCAGCCTTACCAGGGGGGTTGGGTTCTACGAGCAGTACTTC	CASLTRGVGFYEQYF
few	TRBV18	TRBD1	TRBJ2-3	TGTGCCAGCTCATTTTCCGGGACAGCTAGCACAGATACGCAGTATTTT	CASSFSGTASTDTQYF
few	TRBV29-1	-	TRBJ2-4	TGCAGCGTCCTGACAGGAGAAAACATTCAGTACTTC	CSVLTGENIQYF
few	TRBV20-1	-	TRBJ2-7	TGCAGTGCTATGGGGGGGACAACCCGCTCCTACGAGCAGTACTTC	CSAMGGTTRSYEQYF
-	TRBV20-1	-	TRBJ2-6	TGCTGTGCTAGAGATATTTTTGACGCTGGGGCCAACGTCCTGACTTTC	CCARDIFDAGANVLTF
-	TRBV27	TRBD1	TRBJ2-2	TGTGCCAGCACTTTATCAACAGGGGTTGGCACCGGGGAGCTGTTTTTT	CASTLSTGVGTGELFF
-	TRBV6-2/TRBV6-3	-	TRBJ1-1	TGTGCCAGCAGTCCAACCGGAACAGGGTACCTAGCTTTCTTT	CASSPTGTGYLAFF
few	TRBV30	TRBD1	TRBJ2-1	TGTGCCTGGAGTGCTAAAAACAGGGGAAAAGAGCAGTTCTTC	CAWSAKNRGKEQFF
few	TRBV4-1	TRBD2	TRBJ2-1	TGCGCCAGCAGCCAACGGGCTAGCGGGAGGTTTGAGCAGTTCTTC	CASSQRASGRFEQFF
few	TRBV20-1	-	TRBJ2-5	TGCAGTGCTAGAGACGCGTTACAGGGGACCCAGTACTTC	CSARDALQGTQYF
many	TRBV19	TRBD2	TRBJ2-1	TGTGCCAGTAGTACACGAGCGGGATTCAATGAGCAGTTCTTC	CASSTRAGFNEQFF
many	TRBV20-1	-	TRBJ2-4	TGCAGTGCTCTGGGGTGGTTAGCCAAAAACATTCAGTACTTC	CSALGWLAKNIQYF
many	TRBV10-3	TRBD1	TRBJ2-1	TGTGCCATCAGTGTGGACAGGGTCGGAAATGAGCAGTTCTTC	CAISVDRVGNEQFF
few	TRBV9	-	TRBJ2-2	TGTGCCAGCAGCCAAGGGACTCTTCACACCGGGGAGCTGTTTTTT	CASSQGTLHTGELFF
many	TRBV5-6	-	TRBJ1-1	TGTGCCAGCAGCTTGGGGTTAAAAGAAGCTTTCTTT	CASSLGLKEAFF
few	TRBV12-3/TRBV12-4	TRBD2	TRBJ2-1	TGTGCCAGCAGTTTGGGGGGGAGTGGTGACAATGAGCAGTTCTTC	CASSLGGSGDNEQFF
few	TRBV4-2	-	TRBJ1-4	TGTGCCAGCAGCCAAGGCACGGGGGCGAGTGAAAAACTGTTTTTT	CASSQGTGASEKLFF
-	TRBV20-1	TRBD2	TRBJ2-1	TGCAGTGGGTCGCGGGGGTCCGCCCCTGAGCAGTTCTTC	CSGSRGSAPEQFF
-	TRBV14	-	TRBJ2-7	TGTGCCAGCAGCCAAGTTATTAGTTTAGGCGAGCAGTACTTC	CASSQVISLGEQYF
few	TRBV7-2	TRBD1	TRBJ2-1	TGTGCCAGCAGCGACAGGGCCTCGTCAGCGCAGCAGTTCTTC	CASSDRASSAQQFF
many	TRBV7-8	-	TRBJ1-1	TGTGCCAGCAGCTTGAGTTGGAACACTGAAGCTTTCTTT	CASSLSWNTEAFF
few	TRBV5-5	-	TRBJ2-2	TGTGCCAGCAGCTTACAGGCGGGGTCCGGGGAGCTGTTTTTT	CASSLQAGSGELFF
few	TRBV10-3	-	TRBJ2-1	TGTGCCATCAGTGAAAGGGGTAATGAGCAGTTCTTC	CAISERGNEQFF
many	TRBV10-3	TRBD2	TRBJ2-5	TGTGCCATCAAAGGAGCGGGAGCTCTAGAGACCCAGTACTTC	CAIKGAGALETQYF
few	TRBV7-2	-	TRBJ2-5	TGTGCCAGCAGCTTAATGGGACTTGATCAAGAGACCCAGTACTTC	CASSLMGLDQETQYF
-	TRBV9	TRBD2	TRBJ2-5	TGTGCCAGCAGCGACGGACTAGCGGGAGTTGAGACCCAGTACTTC	CASSDGLAGVETQYF
few	TRBV20-1	-	TRBJ2-7	TGCAGTGCCAGCAAAGCGGGTCGCTCCTACGAGCAGTACTTC	CSASKAGRSYEQYF